The clone carrying this T cell receptor (beta chain) was found many times. Its antigen is currently unknown. Time point noted: patch test 2, 6 weeks after DPC sensitization. The treatment: therapeutic diphenylcyclopropenone sensitization with weekly scalp DPC. TCRdb used MiXCR to reprocess the RACE reads, holding one entry per CDR3 protein. The top ten clones hold roughly 2% of a sample with 80,000 to 95,000 distinct CDR3 sequences, 11% of them seen once. Germline V gene lookup returns CDR1 SGHNT and CDR2 YYREEE (reference sequence). This CDR3 has 15 amino acids. The V gene lost 0 bases and the J gene lost 0 bases, with 10 bases spanning the gap. The entry originates in a study of human T cells and chemical hapten exposure. Study-level results: No shift was seen in TCRs above 1 in 1000 frequency with DPC sensitization. Expanded TCR counts at PT1 went up together with patch test score, a positive correlation. Donors were affected by alopecia, so their immune reaction might vary from that of healthy individuals.

The chain recombines TRBV5-4 with TRBJ2-7; D might be TRBD2 (5 bases). Sample: whole blood, taken in connection with sensitization to the hapten diphenylcyclopropenone (DPC). The origin of this receptor is a man between 40 and 49 years old with alopecia areata. Some clones in this sample may be carry-over from other donors' samples. This CDR3 is CASSLALGGSYEQYF. The CDR3 DNA sequence: TGTGCCAGCAGCTTGGCCCTTGGAGGCTCCTACGAGCAGTACTTC.